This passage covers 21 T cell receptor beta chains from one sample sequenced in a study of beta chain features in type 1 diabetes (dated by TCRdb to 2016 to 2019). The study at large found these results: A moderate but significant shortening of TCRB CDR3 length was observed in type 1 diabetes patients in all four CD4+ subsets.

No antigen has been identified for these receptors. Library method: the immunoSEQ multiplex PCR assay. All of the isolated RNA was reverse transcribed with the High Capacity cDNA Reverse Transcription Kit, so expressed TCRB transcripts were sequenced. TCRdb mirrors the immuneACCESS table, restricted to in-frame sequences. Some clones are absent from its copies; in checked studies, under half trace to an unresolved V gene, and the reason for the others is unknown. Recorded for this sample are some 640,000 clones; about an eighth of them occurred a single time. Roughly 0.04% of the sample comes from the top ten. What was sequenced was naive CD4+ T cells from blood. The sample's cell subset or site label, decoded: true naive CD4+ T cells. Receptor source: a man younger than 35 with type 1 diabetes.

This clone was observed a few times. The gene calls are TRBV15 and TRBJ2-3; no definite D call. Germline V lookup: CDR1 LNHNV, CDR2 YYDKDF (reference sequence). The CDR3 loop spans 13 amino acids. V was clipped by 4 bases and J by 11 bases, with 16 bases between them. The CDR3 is CATSINRASLQYF. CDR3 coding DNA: TGTGCCACCAGCATCAACCGGGCGTCCCTGCAGTATTTT.

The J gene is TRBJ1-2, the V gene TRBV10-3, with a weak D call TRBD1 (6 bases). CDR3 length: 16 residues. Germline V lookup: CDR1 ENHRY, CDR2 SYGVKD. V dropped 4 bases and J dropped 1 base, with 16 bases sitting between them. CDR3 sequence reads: CAISGETGKNNYGYTF. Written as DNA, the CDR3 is TGTGCCATCAGTGGGGAAACAGGGAAGAATAACTATGGCTACACCTTC.

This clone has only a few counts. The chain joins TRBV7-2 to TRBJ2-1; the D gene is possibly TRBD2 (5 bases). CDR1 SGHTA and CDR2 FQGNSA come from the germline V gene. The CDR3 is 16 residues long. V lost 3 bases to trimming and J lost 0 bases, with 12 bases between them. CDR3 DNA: TGTGCCAGCAGCTTTCTCCGGGGAAGCTCCTACAATGAGCAGTTCTTC. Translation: CASSFLRGSSYNEQFF.

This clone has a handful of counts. The CDR3 region is CATSRDSATGNTGELFF. Written as DNA, the CDR3 is TGTGCCACCAGCAGAGACTCAGCGACGGGGAACACCGGGGAGCTGTTTTTT. The rearrangement uses TRBV15 and TRBJ2-2; D not resolved. This CDR3 contains 17 residues. V lost 0 bases, J lost 1 base, and 12 bases lay in between. In germline, CDR1 is LNHNV, CDR2 YYDKDF (reference sequence).

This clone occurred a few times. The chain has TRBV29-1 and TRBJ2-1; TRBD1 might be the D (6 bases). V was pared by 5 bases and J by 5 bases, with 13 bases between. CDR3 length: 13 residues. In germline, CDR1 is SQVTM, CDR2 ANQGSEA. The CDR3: CSVFRGWNNEQFF. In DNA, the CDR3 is TGCAGCGTTTTCAGGGGCTGGAACAATGAGCAGTTCTTC.

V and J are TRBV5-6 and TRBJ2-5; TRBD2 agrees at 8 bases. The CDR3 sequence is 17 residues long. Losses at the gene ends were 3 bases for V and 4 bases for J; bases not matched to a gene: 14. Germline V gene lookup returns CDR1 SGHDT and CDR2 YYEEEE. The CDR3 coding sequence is TGTGCCAGCAGCTCTTTGGGACTAGGTTCTCTGGGAGAGACCCAGTACTTC. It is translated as CASSSLGLGSLGETQYF.

CDR3 nucleotides: TGTGCCTGGAGCCGACACGGGACCGGGGAGCTGTTTTTT. Amino acids: CAWSRHGTGELFF. The rearrangement joins TRBV30 to TRBJ2-2; D remains ambiguous. CDR3 length equals 13 residues. V was trimmed by 3 bases and J by 5 bases, leaving 10 bases between them. From germline, CDR1 is GTSNPN and CDR2 SVGIG (reference sequence).

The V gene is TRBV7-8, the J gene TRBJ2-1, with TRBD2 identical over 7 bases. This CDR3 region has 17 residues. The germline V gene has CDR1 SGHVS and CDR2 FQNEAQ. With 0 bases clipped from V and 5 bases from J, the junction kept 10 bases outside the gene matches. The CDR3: CASSLARVGTNNNEQFF. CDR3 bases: TGTGCCAGCAGCTTAGCGAGGGTCGGGACTAATAACAATGAGCAGTTCTTC.

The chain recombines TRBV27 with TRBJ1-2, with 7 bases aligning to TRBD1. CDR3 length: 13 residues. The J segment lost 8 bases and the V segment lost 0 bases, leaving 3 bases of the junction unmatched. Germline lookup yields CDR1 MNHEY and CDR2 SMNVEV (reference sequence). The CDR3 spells CASSLSDRDGYTF. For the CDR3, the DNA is TGTGCCAGCAGTTTATCCGACAGGGACGGCTACACCTTC.

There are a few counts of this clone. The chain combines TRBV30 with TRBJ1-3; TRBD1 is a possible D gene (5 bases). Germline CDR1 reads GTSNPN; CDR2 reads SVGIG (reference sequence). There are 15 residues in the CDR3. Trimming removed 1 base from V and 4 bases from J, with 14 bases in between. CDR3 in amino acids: CAWSGSVWGGNTIYF. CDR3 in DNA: TGTGCCTGGAGTGGGAGCGTCTGGGGGGGAAACACCATATATTTT.

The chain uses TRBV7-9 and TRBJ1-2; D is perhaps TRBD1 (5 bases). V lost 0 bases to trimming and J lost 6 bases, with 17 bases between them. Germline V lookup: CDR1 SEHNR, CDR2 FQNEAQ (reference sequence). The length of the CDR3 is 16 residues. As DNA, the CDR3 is TGTGCCAGCAGCTTAGCGCTCGTGGGGCAGGGAGATGGCTACACCTTC. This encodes CASSLALVGQGDGYTF.

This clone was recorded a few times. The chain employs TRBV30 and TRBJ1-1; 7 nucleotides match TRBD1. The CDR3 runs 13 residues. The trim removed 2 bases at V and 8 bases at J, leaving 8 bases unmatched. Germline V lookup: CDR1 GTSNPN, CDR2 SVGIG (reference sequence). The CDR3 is CAWSSGGPIEAFF. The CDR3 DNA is TGTGCCTGGAGTTCAGGGGGTCCAATCGAAGCTTTCTTT.

The CDR3, as DNA: TGTGCCAGCAGTCGACTAGCGGGAGGGCCGTACGAGCAGTACTTC. Translation gives CASSRLAGGPYEQYF. The V and J genes are TRBV6-6 and TRBJ2-7, with 14 bases matching TRBD2. The CDR3 totals 15 residues. The trim removed 5 bases at V and 4 bases at J, leaving 4 bases unmatched. Germline-derived CDR1 and CDR2 are MNHNY and SVGAGI (reference sequence).

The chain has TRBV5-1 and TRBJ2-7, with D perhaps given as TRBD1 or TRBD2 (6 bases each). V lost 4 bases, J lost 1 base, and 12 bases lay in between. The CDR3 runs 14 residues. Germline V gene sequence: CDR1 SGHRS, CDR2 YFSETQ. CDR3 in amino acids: CASSAGGGSYEQYF. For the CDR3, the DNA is TGCGCCAGCAGCGCTGGAGGGGGATCCTACGAGCAGTACTTC.

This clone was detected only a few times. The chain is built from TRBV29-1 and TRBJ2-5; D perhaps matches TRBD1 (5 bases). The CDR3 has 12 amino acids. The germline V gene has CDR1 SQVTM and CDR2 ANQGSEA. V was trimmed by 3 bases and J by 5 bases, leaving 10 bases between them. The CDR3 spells CSVDSQGETQYF. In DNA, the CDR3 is TGCAGCGTTGATAGTCAGGGCGAGACCCAGTACTTC.

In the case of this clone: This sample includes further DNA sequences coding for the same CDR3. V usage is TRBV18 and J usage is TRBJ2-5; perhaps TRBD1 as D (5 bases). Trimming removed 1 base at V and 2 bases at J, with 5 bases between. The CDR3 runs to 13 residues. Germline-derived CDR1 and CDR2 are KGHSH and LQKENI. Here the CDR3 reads CASSPRQQETQYF. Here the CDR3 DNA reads TGTGCCAGCTCACCACGACAGCAAGAGACCCAGTACTTC.

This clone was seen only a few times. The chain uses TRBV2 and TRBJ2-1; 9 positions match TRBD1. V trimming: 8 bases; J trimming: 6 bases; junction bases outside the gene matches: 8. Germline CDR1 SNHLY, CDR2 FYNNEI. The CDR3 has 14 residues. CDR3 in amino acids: CASPPTGGSNEQFF. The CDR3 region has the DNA TGTGCCAGCCCACCGACAGGGGGAAGCAATGAGCAGTTCTTC.

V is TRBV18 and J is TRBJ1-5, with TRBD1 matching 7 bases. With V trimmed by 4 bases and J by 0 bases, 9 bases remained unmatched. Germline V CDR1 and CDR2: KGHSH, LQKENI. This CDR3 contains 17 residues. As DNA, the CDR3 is TGTGCCAGCTCACTACGGGGGGACAGCTATAGCAATCAGCCCCAGCATTTT. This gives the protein CASSLRGDSYSNQPQHF.

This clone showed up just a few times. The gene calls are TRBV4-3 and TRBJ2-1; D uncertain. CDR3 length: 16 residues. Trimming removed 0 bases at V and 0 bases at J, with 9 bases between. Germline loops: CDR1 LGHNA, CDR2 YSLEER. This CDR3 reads CASSQDPASSYNEQFF. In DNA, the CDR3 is TGCGCCAGCAGCCAAGATCCAGCGAGCTCCTACAATGAGCAGTTCTTC.

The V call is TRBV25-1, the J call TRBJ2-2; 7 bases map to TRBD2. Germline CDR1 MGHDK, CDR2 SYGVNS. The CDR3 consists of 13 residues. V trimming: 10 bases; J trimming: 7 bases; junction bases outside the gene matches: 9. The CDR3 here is CATRDYLFGELFF. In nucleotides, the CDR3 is TGTGCCACCCGGGACTACCTATTCGGGGAGCTGTTTTTT. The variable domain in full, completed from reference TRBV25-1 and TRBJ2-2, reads EADIYQTPRYLVIGTGKKITLECSQTMGHDKMYWYQQDPGMELHLIHYSYGVNSTEKGDLSSESTVSRIRTEHFPLTLESARPSHTSQYLCATRDYLFGELFFGEGSRLTVL.

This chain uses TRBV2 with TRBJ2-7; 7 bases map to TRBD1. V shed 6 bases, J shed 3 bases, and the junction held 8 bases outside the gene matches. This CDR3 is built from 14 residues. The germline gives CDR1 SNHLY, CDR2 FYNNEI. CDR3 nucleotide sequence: TGTGCCAGCAGCGCCGGGACAGCCTACTACGAGCAGTACTTC. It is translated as CASSAGTAYYEQYF.